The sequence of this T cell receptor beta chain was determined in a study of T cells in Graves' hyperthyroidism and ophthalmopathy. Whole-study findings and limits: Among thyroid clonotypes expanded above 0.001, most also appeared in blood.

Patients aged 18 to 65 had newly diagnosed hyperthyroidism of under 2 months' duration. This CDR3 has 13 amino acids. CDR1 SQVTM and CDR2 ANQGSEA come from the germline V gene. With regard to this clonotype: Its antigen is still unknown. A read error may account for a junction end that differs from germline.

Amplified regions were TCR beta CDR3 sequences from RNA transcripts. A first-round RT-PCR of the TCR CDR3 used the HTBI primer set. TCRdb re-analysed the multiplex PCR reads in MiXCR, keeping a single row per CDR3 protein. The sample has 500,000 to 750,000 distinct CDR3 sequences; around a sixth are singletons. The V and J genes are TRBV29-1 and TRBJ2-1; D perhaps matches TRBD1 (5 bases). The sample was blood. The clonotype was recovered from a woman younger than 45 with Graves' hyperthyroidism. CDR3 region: CSVATGSHNEQFF. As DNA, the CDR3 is TGCAGCGTTGCCACAGGCTCCCACAATGAGCAGTTCTTC.